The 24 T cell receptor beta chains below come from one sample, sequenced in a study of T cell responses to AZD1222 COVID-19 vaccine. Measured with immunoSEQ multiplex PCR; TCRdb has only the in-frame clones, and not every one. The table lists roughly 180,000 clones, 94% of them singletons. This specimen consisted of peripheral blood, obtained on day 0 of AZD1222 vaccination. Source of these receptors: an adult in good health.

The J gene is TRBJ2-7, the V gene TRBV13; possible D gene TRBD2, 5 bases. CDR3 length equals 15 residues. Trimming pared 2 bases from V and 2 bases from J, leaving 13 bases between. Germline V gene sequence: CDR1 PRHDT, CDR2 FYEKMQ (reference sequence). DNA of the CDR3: TGTGCCAGCAGCTTACTCGGGGAAACAGCCTACGAGCAGTACTTC. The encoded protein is CASSLLGETAYEQYF.

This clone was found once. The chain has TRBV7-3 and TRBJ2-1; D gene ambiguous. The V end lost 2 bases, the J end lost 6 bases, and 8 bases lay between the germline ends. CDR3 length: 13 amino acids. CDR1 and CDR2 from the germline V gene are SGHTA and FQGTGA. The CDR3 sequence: CASSLGATNEQFF. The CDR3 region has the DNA TGTGCCAGCAGCTTAGGCGCTACCAATGAGCAGTTCTTC.

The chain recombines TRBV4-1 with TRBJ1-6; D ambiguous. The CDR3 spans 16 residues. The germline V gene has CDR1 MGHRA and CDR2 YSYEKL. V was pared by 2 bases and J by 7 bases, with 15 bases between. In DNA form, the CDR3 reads TGCGCCAGCAGCCAATGGGTCACAGATTCCAATTCACCCCTCCACTTT. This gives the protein CASSQWVTDSNSPLHF.

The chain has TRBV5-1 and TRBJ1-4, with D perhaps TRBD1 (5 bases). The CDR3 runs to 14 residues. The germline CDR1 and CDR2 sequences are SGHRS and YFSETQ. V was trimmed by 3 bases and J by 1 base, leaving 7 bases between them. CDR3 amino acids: CASSSQGTNEKLFF. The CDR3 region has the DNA TGCGCCAGCAGCTCGCAGGGAACTAATGAAAAACTGTTTTTT.

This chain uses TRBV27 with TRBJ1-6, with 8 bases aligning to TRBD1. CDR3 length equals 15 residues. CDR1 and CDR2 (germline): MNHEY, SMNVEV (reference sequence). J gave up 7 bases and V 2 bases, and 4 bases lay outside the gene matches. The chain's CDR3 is CASSLQGALNSPLHF. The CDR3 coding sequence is TGTGCCAGCAGTTTACAGGGGGCGCTAAATTCACCCCTCCACTTT.

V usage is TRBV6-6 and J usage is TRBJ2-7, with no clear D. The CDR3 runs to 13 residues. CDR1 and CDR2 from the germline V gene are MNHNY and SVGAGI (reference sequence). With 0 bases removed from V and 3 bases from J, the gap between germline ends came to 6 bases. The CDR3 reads CASSYSSLYEQYF. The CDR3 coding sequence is TGTGCCAGCAGTTACTCGTCTCTCTACGAGCAGTACTTC.

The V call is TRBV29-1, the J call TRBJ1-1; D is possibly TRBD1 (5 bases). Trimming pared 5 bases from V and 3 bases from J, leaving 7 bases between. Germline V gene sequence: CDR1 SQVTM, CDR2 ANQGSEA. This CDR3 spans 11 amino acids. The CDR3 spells CSVSRDTEAFF. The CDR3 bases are TGCAGCGTTTCCAGGGACACTGAAGCTTTCTTT.

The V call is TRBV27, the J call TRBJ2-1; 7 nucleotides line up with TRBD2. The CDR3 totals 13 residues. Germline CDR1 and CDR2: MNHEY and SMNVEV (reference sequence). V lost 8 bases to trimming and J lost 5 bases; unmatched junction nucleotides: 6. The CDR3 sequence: CASASGDDNEQFF. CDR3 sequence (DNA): TGTGCCAGCGCGAGCGGGGACGACAATGAGCAGTTCTTC.

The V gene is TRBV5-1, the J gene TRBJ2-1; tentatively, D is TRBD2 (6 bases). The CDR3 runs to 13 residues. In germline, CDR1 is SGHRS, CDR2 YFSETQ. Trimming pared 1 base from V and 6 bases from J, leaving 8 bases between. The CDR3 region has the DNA TGCGCCAGCAGCTTGAGGAGGGGCAATGAGCAGTTCTTC. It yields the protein CASSLRRGNEQFF. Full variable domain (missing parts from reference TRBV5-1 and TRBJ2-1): KAGVTQTPRYLIKTRGQQVTLSCSPISGHRSVSWYQQTPGQGLQFLFEYFSETQRNKGNFPGRFSGRQFSNSRSEMNVSTLELGDSALYLCASSLRRGNEQFFGPGTRLTVL.

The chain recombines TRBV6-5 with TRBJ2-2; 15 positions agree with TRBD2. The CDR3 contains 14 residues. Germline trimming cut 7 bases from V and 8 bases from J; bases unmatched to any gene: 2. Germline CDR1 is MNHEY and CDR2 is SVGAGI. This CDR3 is CASKGLAGGGELFF. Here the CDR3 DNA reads TGTGCCAGCAAGGGACTAGCGGGAGGAGGGGAGCTGTTTTTT.

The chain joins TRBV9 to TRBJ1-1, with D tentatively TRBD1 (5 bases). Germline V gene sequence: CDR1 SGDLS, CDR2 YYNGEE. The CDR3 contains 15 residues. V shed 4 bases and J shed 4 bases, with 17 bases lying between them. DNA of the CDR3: TGTGCCAGCAGCTTTCGGGGGGATCGGAGCACTGAAGCTTTCTTT. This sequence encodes CASSFRGDRSTEAFF.

CDR3 sequence: CASSLGGTFTDTQYF. For the CDR3, the DNA is TGCGCCAGCAGCTTGGGGGGTACATTCACAGATACGCAGTATTTT. V usage is TRBV5-1 and J usage is TRBJ2-3, with D hard to call. The germline CDR1 and CDR2 sequences are SGHRS and YFSETQ. CDR3 length: 15 amino acids. V lost 0 bases, J lost 2 bases, and 10 bases lay in between.

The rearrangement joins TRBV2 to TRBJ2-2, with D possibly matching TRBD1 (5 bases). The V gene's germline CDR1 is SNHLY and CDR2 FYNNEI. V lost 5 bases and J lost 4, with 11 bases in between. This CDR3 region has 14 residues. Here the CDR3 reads CASSPQGPTGELFF. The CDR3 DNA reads TGTGCCAGCAGTCCCCAGGGTCCCACCGGGGAGCTGTTTTTT. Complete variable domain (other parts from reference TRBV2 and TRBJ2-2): EPEVTQTPSHQVTQMGQEVILRCVPISNHLYFYWYRQILGQKVEFLVSFYNNEISEKSEIFDDQFSVERPDGSNFTLKIRSTKLEDSAMYFCASSPQGPTGELFFGEGSRLTVL.

The CDR3 nucleotides are TGTGCCAGCAGCGAACGGCGGCATGTGGAGACCCAGTACTTC. It yields the protein CASSERRHVETQYF. This chain uses TRBV28 with TRBJ2-5; D is unclear. V was trimmed by 6 bases and J by 5 bases, leaving 16 bases between them. Per germline, CDR1 MDHEN and CDR2 SYDVKM. The CDR3 loop spans 14 amino acids.

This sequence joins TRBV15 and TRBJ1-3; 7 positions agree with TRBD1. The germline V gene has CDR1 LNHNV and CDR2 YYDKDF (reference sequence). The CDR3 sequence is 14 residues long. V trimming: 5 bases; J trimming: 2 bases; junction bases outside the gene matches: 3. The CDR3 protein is CATSRTGPGNTIYF. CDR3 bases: TGTGCCACCAGCCGGACAGGACCTGGAAACACCATATATTTT.

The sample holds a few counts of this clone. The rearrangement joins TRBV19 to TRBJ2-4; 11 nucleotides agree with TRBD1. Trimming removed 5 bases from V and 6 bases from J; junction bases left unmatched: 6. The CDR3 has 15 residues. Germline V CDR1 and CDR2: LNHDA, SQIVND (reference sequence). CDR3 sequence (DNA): TGTGCCAGTAGTCGGGACAGGGGGGGAAGAAACATTCAGTACTTC. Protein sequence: CASSRDRGGRNIQYF.

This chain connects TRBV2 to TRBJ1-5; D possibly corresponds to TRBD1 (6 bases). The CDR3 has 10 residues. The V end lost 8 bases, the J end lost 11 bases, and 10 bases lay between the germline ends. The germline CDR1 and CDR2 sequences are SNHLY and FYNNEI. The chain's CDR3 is CASGEGAQHF. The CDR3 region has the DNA TGTGCCAGCGGCGAGGGGGCCCAGCATTTT. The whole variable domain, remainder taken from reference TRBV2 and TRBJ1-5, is EPEVTQTPSHQVTQMGQEVILRCVPISNHLYFYWYRQILGQKVEFLVSFYNNEISEKSEIFDDQFSVERPDGSNFTLKIRSTKLEDSAMYFCASGEGAQHFGDGTRLSIL.

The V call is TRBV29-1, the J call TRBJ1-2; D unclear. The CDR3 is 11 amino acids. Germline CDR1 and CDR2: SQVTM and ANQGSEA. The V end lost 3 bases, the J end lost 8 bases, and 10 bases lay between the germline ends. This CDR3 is CSVDLRGGYTF. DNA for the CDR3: TGCAGCGTTGACCTCCGGGGAGGCTACACCTTC.

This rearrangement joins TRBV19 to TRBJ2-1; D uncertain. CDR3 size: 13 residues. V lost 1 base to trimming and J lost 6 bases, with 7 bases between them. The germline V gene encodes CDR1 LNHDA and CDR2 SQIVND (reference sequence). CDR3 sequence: CASSIALGNEQFF. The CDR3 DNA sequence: TGTGCCAGTAGTATAGCCTTGGGCAATGAGCAGTTCTTC. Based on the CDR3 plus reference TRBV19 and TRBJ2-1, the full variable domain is DGGITQSPKYLFRKEGQNVTLSCEQNLNHDAMYWYRQDPGQGLRLIYYSQIVNDFQKGDIAEGYSVSREKKESFPLTVTSAQKNPTAFYLCASSIALGNEQFFGPGTRLTVL.

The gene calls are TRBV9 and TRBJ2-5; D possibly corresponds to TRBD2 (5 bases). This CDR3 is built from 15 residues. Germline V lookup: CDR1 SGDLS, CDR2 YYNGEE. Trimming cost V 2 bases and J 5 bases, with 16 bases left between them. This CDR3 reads CASSVGGRLQETQYF. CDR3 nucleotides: TGTGCCAGCAGCGTCGGAGGAAGGTTACAGGAGACCCAGTACTTC.

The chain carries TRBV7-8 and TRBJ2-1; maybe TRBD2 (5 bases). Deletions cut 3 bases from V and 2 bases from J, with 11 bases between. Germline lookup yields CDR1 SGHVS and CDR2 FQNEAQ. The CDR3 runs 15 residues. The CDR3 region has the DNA TGTGCCAGCAGCTTTCGGGATTGGCCCTACAATGAGCAGTTCTTC. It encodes CASSFRDWPYNEQFF.

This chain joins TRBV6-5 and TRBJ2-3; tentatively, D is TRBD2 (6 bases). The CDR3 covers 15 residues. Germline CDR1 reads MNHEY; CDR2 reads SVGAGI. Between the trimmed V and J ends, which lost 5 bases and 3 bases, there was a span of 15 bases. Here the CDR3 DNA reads TGTGCCAGCAGTCGAAGACTAGAGGGGACAGATACGCAGTATTTT. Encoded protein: CASSRRLEGTDTQYF.

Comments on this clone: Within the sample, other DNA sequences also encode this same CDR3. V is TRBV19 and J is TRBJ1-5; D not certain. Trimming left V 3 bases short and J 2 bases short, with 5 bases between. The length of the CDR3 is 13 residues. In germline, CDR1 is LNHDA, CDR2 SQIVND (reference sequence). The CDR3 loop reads CASSIGGNQPQHF. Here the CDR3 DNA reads TGTGCCAGTAGTATCGGAGGCAATCAGCCCCAGCATTTT. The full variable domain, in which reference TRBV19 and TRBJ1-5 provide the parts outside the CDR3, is DGGITQSPKYLFRKEGQNVTLSCEQNLNHDAMYWYRQDPGQGLRLIYYSQIVNDFQKGDIAEGYSVSREKKESFPLTVTSAQKNPTAFYLCASSIGGNQPQHFGDGTRLSIL.

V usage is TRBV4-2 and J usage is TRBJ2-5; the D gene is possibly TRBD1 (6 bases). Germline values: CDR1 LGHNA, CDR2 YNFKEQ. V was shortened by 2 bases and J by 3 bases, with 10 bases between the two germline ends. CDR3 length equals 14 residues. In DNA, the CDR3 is TGTGCCAGCAGCCAATCGGACAGAAAAGAGACCCAGTACTTC. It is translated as CASSQSDRKETQYF.